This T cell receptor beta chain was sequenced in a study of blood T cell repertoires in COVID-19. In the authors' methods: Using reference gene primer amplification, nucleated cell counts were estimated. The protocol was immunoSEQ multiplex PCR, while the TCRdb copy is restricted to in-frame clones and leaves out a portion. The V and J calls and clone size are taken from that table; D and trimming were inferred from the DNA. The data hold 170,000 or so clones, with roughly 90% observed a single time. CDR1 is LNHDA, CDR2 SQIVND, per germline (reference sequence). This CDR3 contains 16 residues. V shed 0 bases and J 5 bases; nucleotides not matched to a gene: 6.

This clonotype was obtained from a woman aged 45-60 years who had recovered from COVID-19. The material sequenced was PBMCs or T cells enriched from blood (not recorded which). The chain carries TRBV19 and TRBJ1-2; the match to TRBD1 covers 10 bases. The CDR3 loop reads CASSIDHGTGVYGYTF. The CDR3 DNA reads TGTGCCAGTAGTATAGATCATGGGACAGGGGTTTATGGCTACACCTTC.